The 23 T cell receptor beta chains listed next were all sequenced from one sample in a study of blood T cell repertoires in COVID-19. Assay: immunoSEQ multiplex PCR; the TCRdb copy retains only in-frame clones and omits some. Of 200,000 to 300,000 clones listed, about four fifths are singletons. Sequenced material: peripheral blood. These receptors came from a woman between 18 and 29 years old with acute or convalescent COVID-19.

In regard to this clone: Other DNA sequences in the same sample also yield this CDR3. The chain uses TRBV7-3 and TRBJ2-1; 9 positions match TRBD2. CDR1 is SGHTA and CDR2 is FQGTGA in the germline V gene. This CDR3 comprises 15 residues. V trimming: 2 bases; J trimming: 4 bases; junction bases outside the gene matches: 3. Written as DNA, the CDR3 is TGTGCCAGCAGCTTATCGGCGGGAGGGTACAATGAGCAGTTCTTC. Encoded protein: CASSLSAGGYNEQFF.

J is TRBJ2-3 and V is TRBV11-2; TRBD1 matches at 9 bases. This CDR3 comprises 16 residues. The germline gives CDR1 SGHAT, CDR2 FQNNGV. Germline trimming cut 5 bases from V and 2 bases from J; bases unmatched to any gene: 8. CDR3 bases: TGTGCCAGCAGCCCCAGACAGGGGGGAAACACAGATACGCAGTATTTT. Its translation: CASSPRQGGNTDTQYF.

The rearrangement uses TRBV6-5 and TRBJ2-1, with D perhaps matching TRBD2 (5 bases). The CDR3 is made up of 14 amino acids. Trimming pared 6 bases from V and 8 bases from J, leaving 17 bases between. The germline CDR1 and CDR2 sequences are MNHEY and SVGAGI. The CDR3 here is CASSQRRSSDEQFF. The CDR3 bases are TGTGCCAGCAGCCAGCGGAGGTCTTCAGATGAGCAGTTCTTC.

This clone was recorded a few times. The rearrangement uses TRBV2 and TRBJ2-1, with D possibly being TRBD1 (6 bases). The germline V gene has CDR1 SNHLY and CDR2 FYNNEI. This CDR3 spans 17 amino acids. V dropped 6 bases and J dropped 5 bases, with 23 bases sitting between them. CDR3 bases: TGTGCCAGCAGCGCAGCGCACCGAAGGGGGTTGAACAATGAGCAGTTCTTC. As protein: CASSAAHRRGLNNEQFF.

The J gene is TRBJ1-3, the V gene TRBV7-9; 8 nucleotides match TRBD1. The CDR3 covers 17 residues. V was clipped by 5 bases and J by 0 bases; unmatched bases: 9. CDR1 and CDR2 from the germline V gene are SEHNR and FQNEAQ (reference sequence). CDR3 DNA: TGTGCCAGCAGCCTAAGGACAGGGCTTTTCTCTGGAAACACCATATATTTT. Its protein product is CASSLRTGLFSGNTIYF.

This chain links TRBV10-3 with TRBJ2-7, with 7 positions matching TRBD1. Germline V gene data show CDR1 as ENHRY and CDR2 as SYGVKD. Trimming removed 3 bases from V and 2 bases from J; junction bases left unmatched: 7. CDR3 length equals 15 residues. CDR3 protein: CAISDQGVWTYEQYF. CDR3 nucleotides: TGTGCCATCAGTGACCAGGGGGTGTGGACCTACGAGCAGTACTTC.

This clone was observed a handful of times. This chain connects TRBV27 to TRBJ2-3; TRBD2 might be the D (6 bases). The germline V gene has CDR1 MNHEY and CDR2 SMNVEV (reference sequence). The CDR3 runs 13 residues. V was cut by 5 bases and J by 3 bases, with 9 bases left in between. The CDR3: CASSNLATDTQYF. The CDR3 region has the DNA TGTGCCAGCAGTAATCTAGCGACAGATACGCAGTATTTT.

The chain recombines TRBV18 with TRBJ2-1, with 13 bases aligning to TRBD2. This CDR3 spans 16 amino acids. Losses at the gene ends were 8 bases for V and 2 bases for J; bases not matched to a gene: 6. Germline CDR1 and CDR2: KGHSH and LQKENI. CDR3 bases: TGTGCCAGCACGACCGGGACTAGCGGGGCCTACAATGAGCAGTTCTTC. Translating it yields CASTTGTSGAYNEQFF.

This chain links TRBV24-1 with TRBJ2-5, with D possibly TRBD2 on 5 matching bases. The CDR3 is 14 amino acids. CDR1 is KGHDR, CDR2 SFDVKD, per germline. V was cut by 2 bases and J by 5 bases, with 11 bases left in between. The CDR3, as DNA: TGTGCCACCAGTGATTGGCTAGAGGGCGAGACCCAGTACTTC. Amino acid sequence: CATSDWLEGETQYF.

In DNA form, the CDR3 reads TGTGCCAGCAGCCCTCGGGACAGGCCTACAGATACGCAGTATTTT. Translating gives CASSPRDRPTDTQYF. The J gene is TRBJ2-3, the V gene TRBV9; TRBD1 matches 8 bases. The CDR3 covers 15 residues. The germline V gene encodes CDR1 SGDLS and CDR2 YYNGEE. V lost 4 bases to trimming and J lost 3 bases; unmatched junction nucleotides: 7.

The CDR3, as DNA: TGTGCCAGTAGCCTGGGGGGTGCCTACAATGAGCAGTTCTTC. It encodes CASSLGGAYNEQFF. The chain has TRBV19 and TRBJ2-1, with D tentatively TRBD2 (6 bases). This CDR3 contains 14 residues. V gave up 6 bases and J gave up 2 bases, with 11 bases separating them. CDR1 and CDR2 (germline): LNHDA, SQIVND (reference sequence). Filled out from reference TRBV19 and TRBJ2-1, the complete variable domain reads DGGITQSPKYLFRKEGQNVTLSCEQNLNHDAMYWYRQDPGQGLRLIYYSQIVNDFQKGDIAEGYSVSREKKESFPLTVTSAQKNPTAFYLCASSLGGAYNEQFFGPGTRLTVL.

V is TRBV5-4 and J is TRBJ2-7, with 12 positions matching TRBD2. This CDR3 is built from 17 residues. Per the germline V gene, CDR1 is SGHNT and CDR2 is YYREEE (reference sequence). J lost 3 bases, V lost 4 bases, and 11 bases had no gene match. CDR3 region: CASSTRLAGELIYEQYF. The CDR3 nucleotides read TGTGCCAGCAGCACCCGACTAGCGGGAGAGCTAATCTACGAGCAGTACTTC.

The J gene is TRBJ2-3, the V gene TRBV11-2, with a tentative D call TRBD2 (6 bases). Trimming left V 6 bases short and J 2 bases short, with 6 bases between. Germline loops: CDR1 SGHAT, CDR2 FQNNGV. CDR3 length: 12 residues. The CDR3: CASRDYTDTQYF. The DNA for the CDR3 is TGTGCCAGCAGGGACTACACAGATACGCAGTATTTT.

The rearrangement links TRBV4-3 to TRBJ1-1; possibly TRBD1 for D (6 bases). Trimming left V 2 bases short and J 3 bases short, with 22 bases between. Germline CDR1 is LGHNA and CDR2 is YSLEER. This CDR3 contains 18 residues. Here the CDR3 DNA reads TGCGCCAGCAGCCAATATGGGGTAGGGGGTGCGGGGGACACTGAAGCTTTCTTT. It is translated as CASSQYGVGGAGDTEAFF.

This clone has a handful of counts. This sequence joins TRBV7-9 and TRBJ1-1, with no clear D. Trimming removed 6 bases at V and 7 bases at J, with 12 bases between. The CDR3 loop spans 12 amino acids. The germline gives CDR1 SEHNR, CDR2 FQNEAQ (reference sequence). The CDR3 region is CASRGSGDEAFF. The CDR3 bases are TGTGCCAGCAGGGGATCGGGAGATGAAGCTTTCTTT.

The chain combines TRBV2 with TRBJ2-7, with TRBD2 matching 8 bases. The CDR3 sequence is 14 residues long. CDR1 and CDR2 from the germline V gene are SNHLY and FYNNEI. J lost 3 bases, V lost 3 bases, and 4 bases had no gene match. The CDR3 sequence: CASSEGLVNYEQYF. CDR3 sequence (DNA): TGTGCCAGCAGTGAGGGACTAGTTAACTACGAGCAGTACTTC.

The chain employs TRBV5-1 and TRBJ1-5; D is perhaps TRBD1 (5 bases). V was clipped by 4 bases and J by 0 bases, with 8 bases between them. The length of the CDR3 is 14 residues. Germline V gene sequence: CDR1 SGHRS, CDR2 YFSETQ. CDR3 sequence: CASSIDSSNQPQHF. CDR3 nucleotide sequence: TGCGCCAGCAGCATAGACAGTAGCAATCAGCCCCAGCATTTT.

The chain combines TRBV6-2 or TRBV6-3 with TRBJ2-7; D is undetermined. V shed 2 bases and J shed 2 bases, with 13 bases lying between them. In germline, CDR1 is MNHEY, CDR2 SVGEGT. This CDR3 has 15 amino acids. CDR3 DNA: TGTGCCAGCAGTTACGGGCTATACCGTCCCTACGAGCAGTACTTC. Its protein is CASSYGLYRPYEQYF.

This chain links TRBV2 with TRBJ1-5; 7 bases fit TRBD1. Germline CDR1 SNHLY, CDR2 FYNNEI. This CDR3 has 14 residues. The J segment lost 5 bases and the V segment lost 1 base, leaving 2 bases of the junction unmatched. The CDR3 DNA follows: TGTGCCAGCAGTGAAGGACAGGGAGATCAGCCCCAGCATTTT. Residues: CASSEGQGDQPQHF.

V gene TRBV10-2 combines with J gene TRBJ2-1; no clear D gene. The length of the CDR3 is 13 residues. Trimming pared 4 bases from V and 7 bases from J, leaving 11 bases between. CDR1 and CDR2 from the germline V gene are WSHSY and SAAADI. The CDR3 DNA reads TGCGCCAGCAGTGGGGCCATCGAAAATGAGCAGTTCTTC. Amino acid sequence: CASSGAIENEQFF.

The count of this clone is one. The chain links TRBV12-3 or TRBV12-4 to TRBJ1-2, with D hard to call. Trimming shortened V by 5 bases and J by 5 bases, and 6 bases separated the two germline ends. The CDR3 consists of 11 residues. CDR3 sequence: CASSDSYGYTF. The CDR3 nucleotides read TGTGCCAGCAGTGACTCGTATGGCTACACCTTC.

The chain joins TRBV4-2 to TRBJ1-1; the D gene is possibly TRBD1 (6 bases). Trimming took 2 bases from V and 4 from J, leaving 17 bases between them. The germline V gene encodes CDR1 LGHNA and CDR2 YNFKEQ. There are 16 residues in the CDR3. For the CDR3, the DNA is TGTGCCAGCAGCCAACAAAACAGGGAGCGTGGCACTGAAGCTTTCTTT. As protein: CASSQQNRERGTEAFF.

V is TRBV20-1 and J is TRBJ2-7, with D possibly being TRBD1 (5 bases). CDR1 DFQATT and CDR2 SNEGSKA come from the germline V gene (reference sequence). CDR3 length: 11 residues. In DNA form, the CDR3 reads TGCAGGGTGTCAGGGTACTACGAGCAGTACTTC. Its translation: CRVSGYYEQYF.